Listed below are T cell receptor beta chains from one sample, sequenced in a study of CD8+ T cells in alopecia areata. The data were produced by immunoSEQ multiplex PCR, yet TCRdb's version contains in-frame clones alone and is incomplete. The sample shows roughly 99,000 clones, roughly 89% of them seen only once. Sequencing used CD8+ T cells sorted from blood, obtained at week 24, from a patient treated with tofacitinib. The source of these receptors is a human donor with alopecia areata. Each CDR3 is given with its conserved first and last residue. Fields, in order: clone size, V gene, D gene, J gene, CDR3 protein, CDR3 DNA. The D gene is left open where the match is weak. The size of a clone is reported for some rows only, either as once, few or many, or as a class for expanded clones.

>-|TRBV7-2|TRBD2|TRBJ2-7
CASSFLADGDEQYF
TGTGCCAGCAGCTTCCTAGCGGATGGTGACGAGCAGTACTTC
>-|TRBV5-8|-|TRBJ2-3
CASSLGQGPIYTDTQYF
TGTGCCAGCAGCTTGGGGCAGGGCCCAATCTACACAGATACGCAGTATTTT
>-|TRBV7-9|-|TRBJ2-7
CASSLGSYEQYF
TGTGCCAGCAGCTTAGGATCCTACGAGCAGTACTTC
>-|TRBV6-5|-|TRBJ1-2
CASTAGARGYTF
TGTGCCAGCACGGCGGGGGCTAGGGGCTACACCTTC
>once|TRBV27|-|TRBJ2-1
CASSLVGGNEQFF
TGTGCCAGCAGTTTGGTTGGGGGAAATGAGCAGTTCTTC
>-|TRBV4-1|-|TRBJ2-7
CATRPQATSYEQYF
TGCGCCACGAGACCCCAAGCGACCTCCTACGAGCAGTACTTC
>-|TRBV4-1|TRBD2|TRBJ2-3
CASSQATSGGMDTQYF
TGCGCCAGCAGCCAAGCAACTAGCGGGGGGATGGATACGCAGTATTTT
>-|TRBV5-4|-|TRBJ1-1
CASSLAWGGSTEAFF
TGTGCCAGCAGCCTGGCGTGGGGGGGGTCCACTGAAGCTTTCTTT
>-|TRBV6-6|TRBD2|TRBJ2-7
CASSALKRGPTYEQYF
TGTGCCAGCAGTGCTCTAAAGCGGGGGCCTACCTACGAGCAGTACTTC
>-|TRBV9|-|TRBJ2-4
CASSGHKNIQYF
TGTGCCAGCAGCGGACACAAAAACATTCAGTACTTC
>-|TRBV6-5|-|TRBJ2-1
CASTLRGTPYNEQFF
TGTGCCAGCACCCTAAGGGGGACCCCATACAATGAGCAGTTCTTC
>-|TRBV7-9|-|TRBJ2-1
CASSLEGNEQFF
TGTGCCAGCAGTTTAGAGGGGAATGAGCAGTTCTTC
>-|TRBV6-5|TRBD1|TRBJ2-7
CASSIGTGGSYEQYF
TGTGCCAGCAGTATCGGGACAGGAGGGTCCTACGAGCAGTACTTC
>-|TRBV4-1|-|TRBJ1-1
CASSQLVRDMNTEAFF
TGCGCCAGCAGCCAACTCGTACGGGATATGAACACTGAAGCTTTCTTT
>-|TRBV2|TRBD2|TRBJ2-7
CASSEGLAGTSYEQYF
TGTGCCAGCAGTGAAGGGCTAGCGGGGACCTCCTACGAGCAGTACTTC
>once|TRBV4-3|TRBD1|TRBJ2-7
CASSQEARQGYEQYF
TGCGCCAGCAGCCAAGAGGCGCGACAGGGGTACGAGCAGTACTTC
>many|TRBV7-8|TRBD1|TRBJ2-7
CASSPQGIYEQYF
TGTGCCAGCAGCCCACAGGGGATCTACGAGCAGTACTTC
>-|TRBV19|-|TRBJ1-2
CASSISPANYGYTF
TGTGCCAGTAGTATATCGCCGGCTAACTATGGCTACACCTTC